This T cell receptor beta chain was sequenced in a study of blood T cell repertoires in COVID-19. Sequencing was performed with immunoSEQ multiplex PCR; in TCRdb, only in-frame clones are kept and a portion is missing. The data contain hundreds of thousands of clones, about 88% of them singletons. The trim removed 3 bases at V and 0 bases at J, leaving 11 bases unmatched. Looked up from germline, CDR1 is SNHLY and CDR2 is FYNNEI. The CDR3 is made up of 18 amino acids. The TCR comes from a woman aged 45 to 65 who had recovered from COVID-19. The source material was PBMCs or T cells enriched from blood (not recorded which). V is TRBV2 and J is TRBJ2-7; 10 bases fit TRBD2. DNA of the CDR3: TGTGCCAGCAGTGACCTGACTAGCGGGCGAGGAATCTCCTACGAGCAGTACTTC. Its translation: CASSDLTSGRGISYEQYF.